The entry below gives a single T cell receptor beta chain sequence along with its context. The antigen is unknown. This CDR3 contains 16 residues. V was clipped by 0 bases and J by 7 bases; unmatched bases: 9. Germline-derived CDR1 and CDR2 are MNHNY and SVGAGI (reference sequence). Combining iRepertoire HTBI primers with Arm-PCR of CDR3 regions, the authors built TCR beta libraries. Methods used by the authors: Identified segments across samples numbered about 56 TRBV and more than 12 TRBJ. TCRdb analysed the multiplex PCR reads with MiXCR anew, one entry per CDR3 protein. The V and J calls come from TCRdb's annotation, not from the publication. The repertoire consists of roughly 350,000 distinct CDR3 sequences, with roughly 15% occurring once and the leading ten covering 20% to 25%. The data derive from a study of regulatory T cells in long-lasting Graves disease. Study-level points and caveats: Reduced TCR diversity was observed in persistent Graves' patients versus newly diagnosed patients.

As to time point: newly diagnosed GD, antithyroid drugs for less than 3 months. TCR sequences were obtained from RNA taken from PBMCs. An endocrinology department located in Xi'an, China, was where the patients came from. These same records also appear under a second study, on T cells in Graves' hyperthyroidism and ophthalmopathy.

The sequenced sample was peripheral blood mononuclear cells (PBMCs), obtained at new diagnosis, from a patient treated with antithyroid drugs. The sequence was obtained from a woman aged 18-30 years with Graves disease. The chain links TRBV6-6 to TRBJ2-7; 10 positions agree with TRBD1. CDR3 loop: CASSYSRDRGYTEQYF. The CDR3 DNA sequence: TGTGCCAGCAGTTACTCGAGGGACAGGGGATATACTGAGCAGTACTTC.